A selection of T cell receptor beta chains follows, all from one sample in a study of Graves' ophthalmopathy and Graves' hyperthyroidism. TCRdb re-called the multiplex PCR reads with MiXCR, one entry per CDR3 protein. In the table there are 650,000 to 900,000 distinct CDR3 sequences, around 40% of which are singletons. Sequencing used peripheral blood. The receptors come from an adult man with Graves' ophthalmopathy. The CDR3 runs from the conserved cysteine through the conserved F or W. A D gene is named only where the DNA matches it firmly. Clone size is not always given. Where it is, it says once, few, many or a class for expanded clones.

few	TRBJ2-2	TRBV25-1	NA	CASSLVGPQNTGELFF	TGTGCCAGCAGTTTAGTGGGCCCTCAGAACACCGGGGAGCTGTTTTTT
NA	TRBJ1-1	TRBV25-1	TRBD1	CASSAHGQGRGTEAFF	TGTGCCAGCAGTGCGCATGGACAGGGTAGGGGAACTGAAGCTTTCTTT
many	TRBJ1-4	TRBV10-3	NA	CAISDGSGEKLFF	TGTGCCATCAGTGACGGGTCCGGAGAAAAACTGTTTTTT
NA	TRBJ2-6	TRBV10-3	TRBD2	CAISEYGGNVLTF	TGTGCCATCAGTGAGTACGGGGGGAACGTCCTGACTTTC
NA	TRBJ1-5	TRBV10-3	NA	CAISETGTVRQHF	TGTGCCATCAGTGAGACTGGGACGGTGCGCCAGCATTTT
many	TRBJ1-2	TRBV10-3	NA	CAISESQDAAYGYTF	TGTGCCATCAGTGAGTCACAAGACGCAGCCTATGGCTACACCTTC
NA	TRBJ1-2	TRBV7-9	NA	CASSYLGPQVGYGYTF	TGTGCCAGCAGTTACCTAGGCCCCCAAGTGGGCTATGGCTACACCTTC
NA	TRBJ1-4	TRBV4-2	NA	CASSQSVTNEKLFF	TGTGCCAGCAGCCAATCTGTTACTAATGAAAAACTGTTTTTT
few	TRBJ2-7	TRBV20-1	TRBD2	CSAPLAGESYEQYF	TGCAGTGCACCACTAGCGGGGGAATCCTACGAGCAGTACTTC
NA	TRBJ2-5	TRBV7-3	NA	CASSLNPGPGETQYF	TGTGCCAGCAGCTTAAACCCCGGACCTGGAGAGACCCAGTACTTC
NA	TRBJ2-3	TRBV10-1	NA	CASSESSTGTDTQYF	TGCGCCAGCAGTGAGTCGTCGACGGGCACAGATACGCAGTATTTT
many	TRBJ2-7	TRBV7-9	TRBD2	CASSPTSGTYYEQYF	TGTGCCAGCAGTCCGACTAGCGGGACCTACTACGAGCAGTACTTC
many	TRBJ1-1	TRBV20-1	NA	CSARTGYTEAFF	TGCAGTGCTAGGACCGGGTACACTGAAGCTTTCTTT
NA	TRBJ1-6	TRBV20-1	TRBD1	CSAIQGKGSPLHF	TGCAGTGCTATACAGGGGAAGGGTTCACCCCTCCACTTT
NA	TRBJ2-5	TRBV11-1	TRBD1	CASSLGQLTQETQYF	TGTGCCAGCAGCCTGGGACAGTTGACCCAAGAGACCCAGTACTTC
NA	TRBJ2-5	TRBV20-1	TRBD1	CSATSGQGVWETQYF	TGCAGTGCCACTTCGGGACAGGGGGTGTGGGAGACCCAGTACTTC
few	TRBJ2-7	TRBV2	NA	CASSVDRSYEQYF	TGTGCCAGCAGTGTGGACAGAAGCTACGAGCAGTACTTC
NA	TRBJ1-2	TRBV9	NA	CARTAYGYTF	TGTGCCAGGACAGCCTATGGCTACACCTTC
many	TRBJ1-1	TRBV29-1	NA	CSGNRVNTEAFF	TGCAGCGGAAACAGGGTTAACACTGAAGCTTTCTTT
NA	TRBJ2-7	TRBV7-8	NA	CASNQPPYEQYF	TGTGCCAGCAATCAACCCCCCTACGAGCAGTACTTC
NA	TRBJ2-7	TRBV10-3	NA	CASSYSGEVPYEQYF	TGTGCCAGCAGTTACTCTGGGGAGGTCCCCTACGAGCAGTACTTC
NA	TRBJ1-5	TRBV4-3	NA	CASSQAPAGGPQPQHF	TGCGCCAGCAGCCAAGCCCCGGCCGGGGGCCCTCAGCCCCAGCATTTT
many	TRBJ2-5	TRBV2	TRBD2	CASSTSGRARGETQYF	TGTGCCAGCAGTACTAGCGGGAGGGCTAGGGGGGAGACCCAGTACTTC
NA	TRBJ1-5	TRBV10-3	NA	CAISGRDPSSNQPQHF	TGTGCCATCAGTGGTCGGGATCCAAGTAGCAATCAGCCCCAGCATTTT
NA	TRBJ2-7	TRBV4-3	TRBD2	CASSQGTSGFYEQYF	TGCGCCAGCAGCCAAGGGACTAGCGGGTTCTACGAGCAGTACTTC
many	TRBJ1-6	TRBV10-3	TRBD1	CAIWTGYNSPLHF	TGTGCCATATGGACAGGCTATAATTCACCCCTCCACTTT
NA	TRBJ1-4	TRBV12-3/TRBV12-4	NA	CASSGFREKLFF	TGTGCCAGCAGCGGCTTTAGGGAAAAACTGTTTTTT
NA	TRBJ1-1	TRBV11-2	NA	CASREQGRTEAFF	TGTGCCAGCAGGGAACAAGGGCGCACTGAAGCTTTCTTT
NA	TRBJ1-2	TRBV29-1	NA	CSVRGTAADGYTF	TGCAGCGTCCGTGGGACCGCCGCTGACGGCTACACCTTC
NA	TRBJ2-5	TRBV10-3	NA	CAISYSRGEETQYF	TGTGCCATCAGTTACTCGCGAGGGGAAGAGACCCAGTACTTC
NA	TRBJ2-7	TRBV7-9	NA	CASSRDRITSYEQYF	TGTGCCAGCAGCCGAGACAGGATCACTTCCTACGAGCAGTACTTC
few	TRBJ1-1	TRBV5-1	NA	CASSYGQTNTEAFF	TGCGCCAGCAGCTACGGACAAACTAACACTGAAGCTTTCTTT
NA	TRBJ1-5	TRBV5-6	NA	CASSRDLNQPQHF	TGTGCCAGCAGCCGAGACCTCAATCAGCCCCAGCATTTT
few	TRBJ1-1	TRBV6-6	NA	CASSYKGSTEAFF	TGTGCCAGCAGTTACAAGGGGAGCACTGAAGCTTTCTTT
NA	TRBJ2-7	TRBV20-1	TRBD2	CSASGLAYEQYF	TGCAGTGCCAGCGGACTAGCCTACGAGCAGTACTTC
once	TRBJ2-3	TRBV13	NA	CASSRAGAGDTQYF	TGTGCCAGCAGCCGAGCCGGGGCGGGAGATACGCAGTATTTT
few	TRBJ1-1	TRBV20-1	NA	CSASDAAGVFLAYEAFF	TGCAGTGCTAGTGACGCGGCGGGGGTATTTTTGGCCTATGAAGCTTTCTTT
NA	TRBJ2-5	TRBV5-1	TRBD2	CASTDLAEQETQYF	TGCGCCAGCACCGATCTAGCGGAGCAAGAGACCCAGTACTTC
many	TRBJ1-2	TRBV10-3	NA	CAISSPRADNYGYTF	TGTGCCATCAGTTCCCCCAGGGCAGATAACTATGGCTACACCTTC
NA	TRBJ1-1	TRBV10-3	NA	CAMAKRDSNTEAFF	TGTGCCATGGCGAAAAGGGACTCGAACACTGAAGCTTTCTTT
many	TRBJ2-7	TRBV7-2	TRBD2	CASSLASGGAYEQYF	TGTGCCAGCAGCTTAGCTAGCGGGGGGGCCTACGAGCAGTACTTC
NA	TRBJ2-2	TRBV20-1	TRBD2	CSVSWASGNTGELFF	TGCAGTGTTAGTTGGGCTAGCGGGAACACCGGGGAGCTGTTTTTT
NA	TRBJ2-5	TRBV7-9	NA	CASSEFEGRKETQYF	TGTGCCAGCAGCGAGTTTGAGGGGCGAAAAGAGACCCAGTACTTC
few	TRBJ1-2	TRBV7-9	NA	CASSLVRGSGYTF	TGTGCCAGCAGCTTAGTCCGGGGAAGCGGCTACACCTTC
NA	TRBJ1-2	TRBV7-3	NA	CARGTGYGYTF	TGTGCCAGGGGGACTGGCTATGGCTACACCTTC
once	TRBJ1-2	TRBV6-1	NA	CASSEFGGAYYGYTF	TGTGCCAGCAGTGAATTCGGAGGGGCTTACTATGGCTACACCTTC
NA	TRBJ2-7	TRBV18	NA	CASSPTGVNEQYF	TGTGCCAGCTCACCAACAGGAGTGAACGAGCAGTACTTC
few	TRBJ1-6	TRBV6-5	NA	CASWGGAPNSPLHF	TGTGCCAGCTGGGGTGGGGCTCCGAATTCACCCCTCCACTTT
NA	TRBJ2-7	TRBV2	NA	CASSSGPRDGFREQYF	TGTGCCAGCAGCAGTGGGCCCCGGGACGGCTTTCGCGAGCAGTACTTC
NA	TRBJ1-1	TRBV29-1	TRBD1	CSGRQGTANTEAFF	TGCAGCGGCAGACAGGGGACAGCGAACACTGAAGCTTTCTTT
NA	TRBJ1-1	TRBV25-1	TRBD1	CASSYIDRENTEAFF	TGTGCCAGCAGTTATATTGACAGGGAGAACACTGAAGCTTTCTTT
NA	TRBJ2-7	TRBV7-8	TRBD1	CASSLAGTEAYEQYF	TGTGCCAGCAGCTTAGCGGGGACAGAAGCCTACGAGCAGTACTTC
NA	TRBJ2-7	TRBV20-1	TRBD1	CSAEGGLDRGQTYEQYF	TGCAGTGCTGAAGGGGGGTTAGACAGGGGGCAAACCTACGAGCAGTACTTC
NA	TRBJ1-1	TRBV5-1	NA	CASRLVIANTEAFF	TGCGCCAGCAGGTTGGTGATAGCGAACACTGAAGCTTTCTTT